The 29 T cell receptor beta chains presented below share a single source sample, sequenced in a study of shared clonotypes between healthy human individuals. Sequencing was performed with immunoSEQ multiplex PCR; in TCRdb, only in-frame clones are kept and a portion is missing. The table records 1,400,000 or so clones, roughly 98.5% of them present only once. The sequenced sample was naive CD4+ T cells sorted from blood. Subset specified: CD45RA+ positively selected. The receptor source for this set is a man under 40 in good health.

V usage is TRBV5-6 and J usage is TRBJ2-3; D remains ambiguous. Trimming stripped 3 bases from V and 2 bases from J, with 10 bases between. Looked up from germline, CDR1 is SGHDT and CDR2 is YYEEEE. This CDR3 has 14 amino acids. The CDR3 DNA reads TGTGCCAGCAGCTCTACCTGGAACACAGATACGCAGTATTTT. It yields the protein CASSSTWNTDTQYF. Drawing the rest from reference TRBV5-6 and TRBJ2-3, the complete variable domain is DAGVTQSPTHLIKTRGQQVTLRCSPKSGHDTVSWYQQALGQGPQFIFQYYEEEERQRGNFPDRFSGHQFPNYSSELNVNALLLGDSALYLCASSSTWNTDTQYFGPGTRLTVL.

The chain recombines TRBV5-6 with TRBJ2-2; 7 nucleotides agree with TRBD1. The V gene's germline CDR1 is SGHDT and CDR2 YYEEEE. J gave up 0 bases and V 1 base, and 9 bases lay outside the gene matches. The CDR3 is made up of 18 amino acids. The CDR3 bases are TGTGCCAGCAGCTTGACTCGTAAGGGGGCCTCGAACACCGGGGAGCTGTTTTTT. This gives the protein CASSLTRKGASNTGELFF.

Of note for this clone: The same CDR3 can be traced to other DNA sequences in this sample. The J gene is TRBJ2-7, the V gene TRBV7-9; D possibly corresponds to TRBD1 (5 bases). This CDR3 spans 15 amino acids. Germline-derived CDR1 and CDR2 are SEHNR and FQNEAQ (reference sequence). V lost 1 base and J 0 bases, leaving 10 bases between the germline ends. The CDR3 DNA reads as TGTGCCAGCAGCTTAGAAGGGGCCCTCTCCTACGAGCAGTACTTC. This translates into CASSLEGALSYEQYF. Combining the CDR3 with reference TRBV7-9 and TRBJ2-7 gives the whole variable domain DTGVSQNPRHKITKRGQNVTFRCDPISEHNRLYWYRQTLGQGPEFLTYFQNEAQLEKSRLLSDRFSAERPKGSFSTLEIQRTEQGDSAMYLCASSLEGALSYEQYFGPGTRLTVT.

The chain uses TRBV18 and TRBJ1-2; D might be TRBD1 (5 bases). The germline V gene encodes CDR1 KGHSH and CDR2 LQKENI. This CDR3 spans 12 amino acids. Trimming pared 4 bases from V and 7 bases from J, leaving 10 bases between. For the CDR3, the DNA is TGTGCCAGCTCACTTGGAGGGGCTGGCTACACCTTC. It translates to CASSLGGAGYTF.

The chain links TRBV19 to TRBJ2-7; a weak D match, TRBD1 (6 bases). The CDR3 consists of 14 residues. CDR1 LNHDA and CDR2 SQIVND come from the germline V gene (reference sequence). The V end lost 5 bases, the J end lost 6 bases, and 17 bases lay between the germline ends. The CDR3, as DNA: TGTGCCAGTAGTCTAGGACAGACAGGCGTCGAGCAGTACTTC. It codes for CASSLGQTGVEQYF.

The rearrangement joins TRBV6-5 to TRBJ2-2; D not certain. Trimming took 7 bases from V and 7 from J, leaving 7 bases between them. The CDR3 length is 11 residues. Germline loops: CDR1 MNHEY, CDR2 SVGAGI. The CDR3, as DNA: TGTGCCAGCACCTCGGTCGGGGAGCTGTTTTTT. Translating gives CASTSVGELFF.

The chain combines TRBV19 with TRBJ1-5, with 8 positions matching TRBD1. Germline CDR1 is LNHDA and CDR2 is SQIVND (reference sequence). This CDR3 has 16 residues. The V segment lost 6 bases and the J segment 2 bases; nucleotides outside the gene matches: 9. CDR3 sequence (DNA): TGTGCCAGTAGCCGCCCGGGACAGGCACGCAATCAGCCCCAGCATTTT. This sequence encodes CASSRPGQARNQPQHF.

This chain links TRBV7-3 with TRBJ1-1, with D uncertain. Germline loops: CDR1 SGHTA, CDR2 FQGTGA. This CDR3 contains 15 residues. V gave up 6 bases and J gave up 1 base, with 15 bases separating them. CDR3 sequence reads: CASSQQRIGNTEAFF. CDR3 nucleotides: TGTGCCAGCAGTCAACAGAGAATTGGGAACACTGAAGCTTTCTTT.

This chain connects TRBV7-3 to TRBJ2-1; 9 bases are shared with TRBD2. Trimming at V came to 5 bases and at J to 9 bases, leaving 8 bases not matched to a gene. This CDR3 is 14 amino acids long. Germline CDR1 reads SGHTA; CDR2 reads FQGTGA. CDR3 amino acids: CASSETGTSSEQFF. CDR3 nucleotides: TGTGCCAGCAGCGAAACCGGGACTAGCTCTGAGCAGTTCTTC.

The rearrangement links TRBV29-1 to TRBJ1-1; TRBD1 matches at 9 bases. The ends lost 1 base at V and 2 bases at J; junction bases unmatched: 5. There are 15 residues in the CDR3. Germline CDR1 reads SQVTM; CDR2 reads ANQGSEA. The CDR3: CSVEGNRGRNTEAFF. As DNA, the CDR3 is TGCAGCGTTGAAGGCAACAGGGGGCGAAACACTGAAGCTTTCTTT.

The CDR3 DNA follows: TGTGCCAGCAGCTTGGTTCCGGGGGCGGCAGAAGCTAACTATGGCTACACCTTC. Protein: CASSLVPGAAEANYGYTF. The chain combines TRBV5-6 with TRBJ1-2, with a tentative D call TRBD1 (6 bases). Germline V lookup: CDR1 SGHDT, CDR2 YYEEEE. V was trimmed by 0 bases and J by 0 bases, leaving 18 bases between them. The CDR3 length is 18 residues.

V gene TRBV15 combines with J gene TRBJ2-5; 10 bases map to TRBD1. The V gene end was trimmed by 9 bases and the J gene end by 2 bases; junction bases not matched to a gene: 3. The V gene's germline CDR1 is LNHNV and CDR2 YYDKDF (reference sequence). This CDR3 comprises 13 residues. The DNA of the CDR3 is TGTGCCACTATGGGACAGGGGCAAGAGACCCAGTACTTC. It codes for CATMGQGQETQYF. The entire variable domain, with the rest obtained from reference TRBV15 and TRBJ2-5, is as follows: DAMVIQNPRYQVTQFGKPVTLSCSQTLNHNVMYWYQQKSSQAPKLLFHYYDKDFNNEADTPDNFQSRRPNTSFCFLDIRSPGLGDTAMYLCATMGQGQETQYFGPGTRLLVL.

V and J are TRBV5-6 and TRBJ1-2, with 8 positions matching TRBD1. Germline V gives CDR1 SGHDT, CDR2 YYEEEE. The CDR3 runs 13 residues. Unmatched junction bases numbered 8, after V lost 5 bases and J lost 8 bases. The CDR3 loop is CASRFVTGDGYTF. The CDR3 DNA follows: TGTGCCAGCAGGTTTGTGACAGGGGACGGCTACACCTTC. The full variable domain, rest sourced from reference TRBV5-6 and TRBJ1-2, is DAGVTQSPTHLIKTRGQQVTLRCSPKSGHDTVSWYQQALGQGPQFIFQYYEEEERQRGNFPDRFSGHQFPNYSSELNVNALLLGDSALYLCASRFVTGDGYTFGSGTRLTVV.

V gene TRBV7-9 combines with J gene TRBJ1-3, with 7 bases lining up with TRBD1. The CDR3 loop spans 16 amino acids. V shed 5 bases, J shed 3 bases, and the junction held 10 bases outside the gene matches. From germline, CDR1 is SEHNR and CDR2 FQNEAQ (reference sequence). The CDR3 reads CASSPVRGPVGNTIYF. CDR3 DNA: TGTGCCAGCAGCCCCGTGAGGGGGCCAGTTGGAAACACCATATATTTT. Filled out from reference TRBV7-9 and TRBJ1-3, the complete variable domain reads DTGVSQNPRHKITKRGQNVTFRCDPISEHNRLYWYRQTLGQGPEFLTYFQNEAQLEKSRLLSDRFSAERPKGSFSTLEIQRTEQGDSAMYLCASSPVRGPVGNTIYFGEGSWLTVV.

This chain joins TRBV6-5 and TRBJ2-3, with 8 bases identical to TRBD1. V gave up 9 bases and J gave up 0 bases; unmatched junction bases: 5. The germline V gene encodes CDR1 MNHEY and CDR2 SVGAGI. The CDR3 has 14 residues. CDR3 in amino acids: CASSRGPSTDTQYF. The CDR3 coding sequence is TGTGCCAGTTCCAGGGGGCCGAGCACAGATACGCAGTATTTT.

This chain joins TRBV5-4 and TRBJ2-7, with TRBD1 matching 10 bases. The ends lost 4 bases at V and 0 bases at J; junction bases unmatched: 7. The germline V gene encodes CDR1 SGHNT and CDR2 YYREEE (reference sequence). This CDR3 region has 16 residues. CDR3 DNA sequence: TGTGCCAGCAGCAAACCGGGACAGGGGACCTCCTACGAGCAGTACTTC. Its protein is CASSKPGQGTSYEQYF.

The chain recombines TRBV11-2 with TRBJ2-1; a possible D gene is TRBD2 (5 bases). V shed 4 bases and J shed 4 bases, with 17 bases lying between them. The CDR3 extends over 16 amino acids. Germline CDR1 SGHAT, CDR2 FQNNGV. The CDR3 spells CASSSFRGSVYNEQFF. The CDR3 coding sequence is TGTGCCAGCAGCTCCTTCCGCGGGTCCGTTTACAATGAGCAGTTCTTC.

This chain uses TRBV2 with TRBJ1-2; TRBD1 aligns across 9 bases. From germline, CDR1 is SNHLY and CDR2 FYNNEI. V shed 0 bases and J 5 bases; nucleotides not matched to a gene: 4. CDR3 length equals 15 residues. The CDR3 region has the DNA TGTGCCAGCAGTGAAGCGAAGGGACAGGGTTATGGCTACACCTTC. Its protein is CASSEAKGQGYGYTF. The complete variable domain, with remaining parts taken from reference TRBV2 and TRBJ1-2, reads EPEVTQTPSHQVTQMGQEVILRCVPISNHLYFYWYRQILGQKVEFLVSFYNNEISEKSEIFDDQFSVERPDGSNFTLKIRSTKLEDSAMYFCASSEAKGQGYGYTFGSGTRLTVV.

This clone has just one count. The rearrangement joins TRBV15 to TRBJ2-2, with 7 bases aligning to TRBD2. V lost 3 bases, J lost 1 base, and 5 bases stayed unmatched. The CDR3 sequence is 16 residues long. CDR1 LNHNV and CDR2 YYDKDF come from the germline V gene (reference sequence). The CDR3 coding sequence is TGTGCCACCAGCAGGGGCCGGGAGGAGAACACCGGGGAGCTGTTTTTT. Amino acid sequence: CATSRGREENTGELFF.

The V and J genes are TRBV9 and TRBJ2-1, with D tentatively TRBD1 or TRBD2 (5 bases each). Trimming stripped 4 bases from V and 2 bases from J, with 16 bases between. The length of the CDR3 is 16 residues. Germline V gene data show CDR1 as SGDLS and CDR2 as YYNGEE. Here the CDR3 reads CASSFRRDPAYNEQFF. DNA of the CDR3: TGTGCCAGCAGCTTCCGCCGGGACCCCGCCTACAATGAGCAGTTCTTC.

This chain joins TRBV9 and TRBJ2-2; TRBD1 aligns across 8 bases. J was trimmed by 7 bases and V by 3 bases; bases with no gene match: 5. Germline assignment: CDR1 SGDLS and CDR2 YYNGEE. The CDR3 has 14 amino acids. In DNA, the CDR3 is TGTGCCAGCAGCGGAGACAGGGGTGGCGGGGAGCTGTTTTTT. As protein: CASSGDRGGGELFF. Looking up the rest from reference TRBV9 and TRBJ2-2 gives the full variable domain: DSGVTQTPKHLITATGQRVTLRCSPRSGDLSVYWYQQSLDQGLQFLIQYYNGEERAKGNILERFSAQQFPDLHSELNLSSLELGDSALYFCASSGDRGGGELFFGEGSRLTVL.

The chain uses TRBV6-5 and TRBJ1-2; a weak D match, TRBD1 (5 bases). The CDR3 covers 14 residues. The germline gives CDR1 MNHEY, CDR2 SVGAGI. V was trimmed by 5 bases and J by 4 bases, leaving 14 bases between them. The CDR3 DNA reads as TGTGCCAGCAGTCCCGAGGGACGGTCCTATGGCTACACCTTC. As protein: CASSPEGRSYGYTF.

The chain has TRBV19 and TRBJ1-2; D unresolved. This CDR3 region has 12 residues. Trimming stripped 2 bases from V and 7 bases from J, with 8 bases between. Germline loops: CDR1 LNHDA, CDR2 SQIVND (reference sequence). The CDR3 reads CASSIRGIGYTF. Written as DNA, the CDR3 is TGTGCCAGTAGTATAAGAGGGATTGGCTACACCTTC.

This chain joins TRBV6-6 and TRBJ2-1; D is perhaps TRBD1 (6 bases). The CDR3 is 14 residues long. Germline assignment: CDR1 MNHNY and CDR2 SVGAGI (reference sequence). V was trimmed by 2 bases and J by 3 bases, leaving 8 bases between them. This chain's CDR3 is CASSYGGSYNEQFF. The CDR3 region has the DNA TGTGCCAGCAGTTACGGGGGCAGCTACAATGAGCAGTTCTTC.

The chain uses TRBV30 and TRBJ2-3; no reliable D call. V was cut by 2 bases and J by 2 bases, with 17 bases left in between. Per germline, CDR1 GTSNPN and CDR2 SVGIG (reference sequence). The CDR3 sequence is 16 residues long. The CDR3 nucleotides are TGTGCCTGGAGTTTTAACTGGCTTGGTGCCACAGATACGCAGTATTTT. Translation gives CAWSFNWLGATDTQYF. Looking up the rest from reference TRBV30 and TRBJ2-3 gives the full variable domain: SQTIHQWPATLVQPVGSPLSLECTVEGTSNPNLYWYRQAAGRGLQLLFYSVGIGQISSEVPQNLSASRPQDRQFILSSKKLLLSDSGFYLCAWSFNWLGATDTQYFGPGTRLTVL.

The V gene is TRBV7-9, the J gene TRBJ2-7; TRBD1 matches 10 bases. The germline V gene encodes CDR1 SEHNR and CDR2 FQNEAQ (reference sequence). This CDR3 has 14 amino acids. The V segment lost 3 bases and the J segment 9 bases; nucleotides outside the gene matches: 8. CDR3 in amino acids: CASSFAGQGLRQYF. The DNA of the CDR3 is TGTGCCAGCAGCTTTGCGGGACAGGGGTTACGGCAGTACTTC.

This chain joins TRBV28 and TRBJ2-7; 7 positions agree with TRBD1. The V and J ends lost 4 bases and 6 bases, in that order; junction bases with no gene match: 12. Germline V gene lookup returns CDR1 MDHEN and CDR2 SYDVKM. The length of the CDR3 is 15 residues. CDR3 in DNA: TGTGCCAGCAGTTCGCAGAGGGGGCCGGGGACCGAGCAGTACTTC. Encoded protein: CASSSQRGPGTEQYF.

V usage is TRBV6-1 and J usage is TRBJ1-3; D is unresolved. Between the trimmed V and J ends, which lost 4 bases and 0 bases, there was a span of 7 bases. Per the germline V gene, CDR1 is MNHNS and CDR2 is SASEGT. The length of the CDR3 is 14 residues. The CDR3 coding sequence is TGTGCCAGCAGTGTTCGTGTCTCTGGAAACACCATATATTTT. Translation: CASSVRVSGNTIYF.

The chain has TRBV5-6 and TRBJ2-3; 7 positions agree with TRBD1. The V and J ends lost 6 bases and 1 base, in that order; junction bases with no gene match: 5. CDR1 and CDR2 (germline): SGHDT, YYEEEE. The CDR3 consists of 14 residues. The CDR3 protein is CASNGGQGTDTQYF. The CDR3 coding sequence is TGTGCCAGCAACGGAGGACAGGGCACAGATACGCAGTATTTT.